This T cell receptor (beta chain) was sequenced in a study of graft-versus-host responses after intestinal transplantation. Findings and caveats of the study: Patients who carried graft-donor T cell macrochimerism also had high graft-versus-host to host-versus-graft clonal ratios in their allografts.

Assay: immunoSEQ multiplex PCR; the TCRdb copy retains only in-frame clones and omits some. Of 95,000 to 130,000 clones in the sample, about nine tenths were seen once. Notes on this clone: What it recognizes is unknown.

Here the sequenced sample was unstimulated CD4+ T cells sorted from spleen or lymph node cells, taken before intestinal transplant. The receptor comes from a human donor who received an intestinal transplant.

The CDR3 sequence: CASSDRANKYSYEQYF. The CDR3 nucleotides read TGTGCCAGTAGTGACAGGGCCAACAAATACTCCTACGAGCAGTACTTC. The chain couples TRBV19 to TRBJ2-7; 7 bases line up with TRBD1. The J segment lost 0 bases and the V segment lost 5 bases, leaving 10 bases of the junction unmatched. There are 16 residues in the CDR3. Germline V gene data show CDR1 as LNHDA and CDR2 as SQIVND (reference sequence).